The 24 T cell receptor beta chains below all came from one sample that was sequenced in a study of beta chain features in type 1 diabetes. Every bit of the isolated RNA underwent reverse transcription, so sequencing read expressed TCRB transcripts. Here immunoSEQ multiplex PCR was the method, and the copy in TCRdb shows in-frame clones only, minus some. The sample contains roughly 140,000 clones, 11% of which appear only once. Material for sequencing was central memory CD4+ T cells from blood. The receptors shown here come from a man aged 18 to 35 in good health.

CDR3 in DNA: TGCGCCAGCAGCAAGAGTCGGGGCACAGATACGCAGTATTTT. It yields the protein CASSKSRGTDTQYF. V and J are TRBV5-1 and TRBJ2-3; no clear D gene. With 4 bases removed from V and 1 base from J, the gap between germline ends came to 10 bases. CDR1 and CDR2 (germline): SGHRS, YFSETQ. The CDR3 is made up of 14 amino acids.

The chain employs TRBV30 and TRBJ1-1; D not certain. Trimming stripped 4 bases from V and 3 bases from J, with 6 bases between. The length of the CDR3 is 11 residues. The germline V gene encodes CDR1 GTSNPN and CDR2 SVGIG (reference sequence). The CDR3 DNA reads TGTGCCTGGAAAAGGGACACTGAAGCTTTCTTT. Translated: CAWKRDTEAFF.

As to this clone: One base separates it from a far larger clone, so it is likely a read error. This chain uses TRBV29-1 with TRBJ2-3, with D unresolved. Germline V gives CDR1 SQVTM, CDR2 ANQGSEA. Deletions cut 7 bases from V and 0 bases from J, with 14 bases between. The CDR3 sequence is 14 residues long. CDR3 region: CSALASYSTDTQYF. In DNA, the CDR3 is TGCAGCGCCCTTGCTTCGTACAGCACAGATACGCAGTATTTT.

This chain joins TRBV5-1 and TRBJ2-3, with D perhaps TRBD2 (5 bases). Germline loops: CDR1 SGHRS, CDR2 YFSETQ. This CDR3 contains 16 residues. The V end was cut by 2 bases, the J end by 0 bases, with 13 bases between. CDR3 amino acids: CASSFIPSLSTDTQYF. The CDR3 nucleotides read TGCGCCAGCAGCTTTATACCTAGCCTAAGCACAGATACGCAGTATTTT.

This clone was observed a handful of times. The chain links TRBV7-6 to TRBJ2-7; possibly TRBD2 for D (6 bases). Germline CDR1 and CDR2: SGHVS and FNYEAQ. This CDR3 has 13 amino acids. Trimming stripped 5 bases from V and 7 bases from J, with 15 bases between. This CDR3 is CASSRRDRGEQYF. The CDR3 nucleotides read TGTGCCAGCAGCCGCAGAGACCGGGGGGAGCAGTACTTC.

Notes on this clone: Just one base apart from a much larger clone, this may be a read error. The J gene is TRBJ2-1, the V gene TRBV7-9, with TRBD2 matching 11 bases. CDR1 and CDR2 from the germline V gene are SEHNR and FQNEAQ (reference sequence). This CDR3 comprises 15 residues. Trimming cost V 1 base and J 6 bases; bases outside gene matches: 2. The CDR3 bases are TGTGCCAGCAGCTTAGGGACTAGCGGGTGCAATGAGCAGTTCTTC. Its translation: CASSLGTSGCNEQFF.

This clone has only a few counts. V and J are TRBV5-4 and TRBJ1-6; TRBD1 matches 7 bases. Germline trimming cut 4 bases from V and 8 bases from J; bases unmatched to any gene: 9. Germline-derived CDR1 and CDR2 are SGHNT and YYREEE (reference sequence). CDR3 length equals 15 residues. CDR3 amino acids: CASSPDRVGYSPLHF. CDR3 DNA sequence: TGTGCCAGCAGCCCCGACAGGGTGGGGTATTCACCCCTCCACTTT. Full variable domain (rest looked up from reference TRBV5-4 and TRBJ1-6): ETGVTQSPTHLIKTRGQQVTLRCSSQSGHNTVSWYQQALGQGPQFIFQYYREEENGRGNFPPRFSGLQFPNYSSELNVNALELDDSALYLCASSPDRVGYSPLHFGNGTRLTVT.

The V call is TRBV7-2, the J call TRBJ2-3, with 7 nucleotides matching TRBD1. Germline values: CDR1 SGHTA, CDR2 FQGNSA. This CDR3 is 14 amino acids long. V shed 5 bases, J shed 3 bases, and the junction held 5 bases outside the gene matches. The CDR3 DNA reads TGTGCCAGCAGCCCGACAGGGAAAACAGATACGCAGTATTTT. This codes for CASSPTGKTDTQYF.

This clone was recorded at least ten times. The chain joins TRBV1 to TRBJ2-2; whether TRBD1, the table's D call, matches the DNA was not checked. TRBV1 is flagged as a pseudogene. The CDR3 consists of 13 residues. CDR3 DNA sequence: TGCACCAGCAGCCACAAGAACACCGGGGAGCTGTTTTTT. It yields the protein CTSSHKNTGELFF.

CDR3 nucleotides: TGCGCCAGCAGCCAAGGAGTCCTTCGGGAGAACTATGGCTACACCTTC. Translating gives CASSQGVLRENYGYTF. The chain carries TRBV4-3 and TRBJ1-2; D gene ambiguous. The ends were cut back, 1 base at V and 2 bases at J, with 14 bases in the middle. From germline, CDR1 is LGHNA and CDR2 YSLEER. The CDR3 is 16 residues long.

This clone was seen a few times. V usage is TRBV2 and J usage is TRBJ1-6; D uncertain. Trimming cost V 7 bases and J 0 bases, with 10 bases left between them. Germline CDR1 and CDR2: SNHLY and FYNNEI. This CDR3 has 15 residues. The CDR3 DNA reads as TGTGCCAGCAAAACCGAGAGCTCCTATAATTCACCCCTCCACTTT. It is translated as CASKTESSYNSPLHF.

This clone was seen a handful of times. The V gene is TRBV7-9, the J gene TRBJ2-1, with a tentative D call TRBD2 (5 bases). This CDR3 has 15 residues. The V gene's germline CDR1 is SEHNR and CDR2 FQNEAQ (reference sequence). The germline V and J ends were trimmed by 2 bases and 3 bases, with 11 bases remaining between them. The DNA for the CDR3 is TGTGCCAGCAGCTTAAAGGGCGGAGGCTACAATGAGCAGTTCTTC. Translation gives CASSLKGGGYNEQFF.

The gene calls are TRBV6-6 and TRBJ2-7; either TRBD1 or TRBD2 may fit D (5 bases each). Trimming stripped 8 bases from V and 4 bases from J, with 12 bases between. The CDR3 extends over 12 amino acids. Germline lookup yields CDR1 MNHNY and CDR2 SVGAGI (reference sequence). The CDR3 loop is CASGGSQYEQYF. The CDR3 region has the DNA TGTGCCAGCGGGGGAAGCCAATACGAGCAGTACTTC.

This clone was counted only a few times. The rearrangement links TRBV5-4 to TRBJ2-1; D gene uncertain. V was pared by 4 bases and J by 6 bases, with 5 bases between. The germline V gene encodes CDR1 SGHNT and CDR2 YYREEE (reference sequence). The CDR3 consists of 11 residues. The CDR3 protein is CASSKINEQFF. CDR3 bases: TGTGCCAGCAGCAAAATCAATGAGCAGTTCTTC.

The chain uses TRBV4-3 and TRBJ1-2, with 8 positions matching TRBD1. After removal of 4 bases from V and 8 bases from J, the junction contained 9 bases not matched to a gene. CDR1 and CDR2 (germline): LGHNA, YSLEER. CDR3 length: 14 amino acids. For the CDR3, the DNA is TGCGCCAGCAGCCTACGGACAGGGTCTAAAGGCTACACCTTC. It encodes CASSLRTGSKGYTF.

This clone was counted at least ten times. The chain carries TRBV7-9 and TRBJ2-6, with 7 bases that match TRBD1. The CDR3 consists of 15 residues. CDR1 and CDR2 from the germline V gene are SEHNR and FQNEAQ (reference sequence). The trim removed 5 bases at V and 2 bases at J, leaving 3 bases unmatched. The chain's CDR3 is CASSNQGAGANVLTF. Here the CDR3 DNA reads TGTGCCAGCAGCAACCAGGGGGCTGGGGCCAACGTCCTGACTTTC.

The table lists this clone with a few counts. CDR3 nucleotide sequence: TGTGCCAGCAGCGCCCCTCGGGACAACGGGAAAAACATTCAGTACTTC. Protein: CASSAPRDNGKNIQYF. The chain recombines TRBV9 with TRBJ2-4; D is possibly TRBD1 (6 bases). Trimming took 3 bases from V and 4 from J, leaving 17 bases between them. Germline loops: CDR1 SGDLS, CDR2 YYNGEE. This CDR3 has 16 residues.

This clone was recorded a few times. This chain connects TRBV2 to TRBJ2-5, with TRBD1 identical over 9 bases. There are 16 residues in the CDR3. Germline CDR1 is SNHLY and CDR2 is FYNNEI. The V and J ends lost 6 bases and 7 bases, in that order; junction bases with no gene match: 15. In DNA, the CDR3 is TGTGCCAGCAGGACCCGTCCCGGGACAGGGCTCGGGACCCAGTACTTC. As protein: CASRTRPGTGLGTQYF.

This chain links TRBV5-1 with TRBJ2-3, with 8 bases matching TRBD2. V trimming: 3 bases; J trimming: 2 bases; junction bases outside the gene matches: 8. This CDR3 has 16 residues. Looked up from germline, CDR1 is SGHRS and CDR2 is YFSETQ. CDR3 protein: CASSSGGTRATDTQYF. The CDR3 DNA reads as TGCGCCAGCAGCTCCGGAGGGACTAGGGCCACAGATACGCAGTATTTT.

This clone was detected only a few times. This rearrangement joins TRBV6-6 to TRBJ2-1; D may be TRBD2 (5 bases). Trimming shortened V by 5 bases and J by 6 bases, and 14 bases separated the two germline ends. Germline V CDR1 and CDR2: MNHNY, SVGAGI (reference sequence). The CDR3 length is 14 residues. CDR3 sequence (DNA): TGTGCCAGCAGTCACCGAGCGGAGGTCAATGAGCAGTTCTTC. Encoded protein: CASSHRAEVNEQFF.

V is TRBV18 and J is TRBJ1-1, with TRBD1 as a possible D gene (6 bases). V shed 2 bases and J shed 0 bases, with 10 bases lying between them. Per the germline V gene, CDR1 is KGHSH and CDR2 is LQKENI. The CDR3 totals 15 residues. DNA of the CDR3: TGTGCCAGCTCACCAGGACAGTTTTTGAACACTGAAGCTTTCTTT. Residues: CASSPGQFLNTEAFF.

This clone appeared a few times. V is TRBV7-3 and J is TRBJ2-7; 7 positions agree with TRBD2. The trim removed 2 bases at V and 4 bases at J, leaving 2 bases unmatched. Germline CDR1 SGHTA, CDR2 FQGTGA. This CDR3 comprises 13 residues. CDR3: CASSLGTMYEQYF. The CDR3 DNA reads as TGTGCCAGCAGCTTAGGGACTATGTACGAGCAGTACTTC.

The J gene is TRBJ2-3, the V gene TRBV29-1; D uncertain. Trimming left V 4 bases short and J 4 bases short, with 9 bases between. The germline V gene has CDR1 SQVTM and CDR2 ANQGSEA. The CDR3 covers 12 residues. For the CDR3, the DNA is TGCAGCGTTGCCCCGGGTTCAGATACGCAGTATTTT. Its translation: CSVAPGSDTQYF.

The V gene is TRBV7-2, the J gene TRBJ2-1; tentatively, D is TRBD2 (6 bases). The germline V and J ends were trimmed by 5 bases and 6 bases, with 14 bases remaining between them. The germline V gene has CDR1 SGHTA and CDR2 FQGNSA. The length of the CDR3 is 14 residues. The CDR3 region is CASSNPGLFNEQFF. CDR3 nucleotides: TGTGCCAGCAGCAATCCGGGACTTTTCAATGAGCAGTTCTTC.